These 10 T cell receptor beta chains were sequenced from one sample in a study of T cell responses to AZD1222 COVID-19 vaccine. Only in-frame clones appear in the TCRdb table, and some are missing; sequencing was by immunoSEQ multiplex PCR. The specimen's table records more than 110,000 clones. The sample was peripheral blood. The source of these receptors is an adult in good health.

V usage is TRBV4-2 and J usage is TRBJ2-5; D possibly corresponds to TRBD1 (6 bases). Germline V gene lookup returns CDR1 LGHNA and CDR2 YNFKEQ. V dropped 1 base and J dropped 5 bases, with 14 bases sitting between them. This CDR3 has 15 residues. In nucleotides, the CDR3 is TGTGCCAGCAGCCAAGGACAGGAGGTAGGCGAGACCCAGTACTTC. Amino acid sequence: CASSQGQEVGETQYF.

V is TRBV4-3 and J is TRBJ1-6; possible D gene TRBD1, 6 bases. The CDR3 loop spans 14 amino acids. Trimming shortened V by 4 bases and J by 9 bases, and 13 bases separated the two germline ends. Germline-derived CDR1 and CDR2 are LGHNA and YSLEER. CDR3 protein: CASSRGGRSSPLHF. CDR3 nucleotides: TGCGCCAGCAGCCGTGGGGGGCGGAGTTCACCCCTCCACTTT.

Remarks on this clone: Germline is not matched at one junction end, which may reflect a read error. V and J are TRBV2 and TRBJ2-5; no reliable D call. Germline V gene sequence: CDR1 SNHLY, CDR2 FYNNEI. The CDR3 consists of 17 residues. CDR3 in amino acids: CASSEGLSGPSPAFQYF. CDR3 nucleotide sequence: TGTGCCAGCAGCGAAGGCCTCTCCGGGCCATCCCCCGCTTTCCAGTACTTC.

The chain recombines TRBV5-1 with TRBJ1-5, with TRBD1 identical over 7 bases. CDR3 length: 16 residues. Germline V gene lookup returns CDR1 SGHRS and CDR2 YFSETQ. V lost 1 base and J lost 0; bases outside the gene matches: 4. CDR3 protein: CASSLTGAHSNQPQHF. As DNA, the CDR3 is TGCGCCAGCAGCTTGACAGGGGCTCATAGCAATCAGCCCCAGCATTTT.

This chain connects TRBV10-3 to TRBJ2-5; possible D gene TRBD1, 6 bases. Germline lookup yields CDR1 ENHRY and CDR2 SYGVKD. V was cut by 0 bases and J by 3 bases, with 11 bases left in between. This CDR3 contains 15 residues. The CDR3 sequence: CAISESWDTEETQYF. The CDR3, as DNA: TGTGCCATCAGTGAGTCGTGGGACACCGAAGAGACCCAGTACTTC.

This sequence joins TRBV28 and TRBJ1-1, with 11 bases matching TRBD1. This CDR3 is 19 amino acids long. With V trimmed by 2 bases and J by 5 bases, 16 bases remained unmatched. Germline CDR1 MDHEN, CDR2 SYDVKM. CDR3 region: CASSLGFVDRGQMGTEAFF. The CDR3 bases are TGTGCCAGCAGTTTAGGGTTTGTGGACAGGGGGCAGATGGGTACTGAAGCTTTCTTT. The complete variable domain, with remaining parts taken from reference TRBV28 and TRBJ1-1, reads DVKVTQSSRYLVKRTGEKVFLECVQDMDHENMFWYRQDPGLGLRLIYFSYDVKMKEKGDIPEGYSVSREKKERFSLILESASTNQTSMYLCASSLGFVDRGQMGTEAFFGQGTRLTVV.

The chain carries TRBV14 and TRBJ1-2; D ambiguous. Trimming left V 1 base short and J 8 bases short, with 14 bases between. This CDR3 spans 14 amino acids. CDR1 and CDR2 (germline): SGHDN, FVKESK. The CDR3 DNA reads as TGTGCCAGCAGCCAAGGTGGGAACCCCTCCGGCTACACCTTC. Its protein product is CASSQGGNPSGYTF.

The CDR3 is CASSLAEAGGFYEQYF. CDR3 bases: TGCGCCAGCAGCTTGGCCGAGGCGGGGGGGTTTTACGAGCAGTACTTC. The chain uses TRBV5-1 and TRBJ2-7; TRBD2 agrees at 9 bases. Per the germline V gene, CDR1 is SGHRS and CDR2 is YFSETQ. The CDR3 is made up of 16 amino acids. V was pared by 0 bases and J by 4 bases, with 8 bases of the junction left unmatched.

The V gene is TRBV11-3, the J gene TRBJ1-6, with a possible D match to TRBD1 (6 bases). Between the trimmed V and J ends, which lost 3 bases and 7 bases, there was a span of 7 bases. This CDR3 region has 13 residues. Germline V gene data show CDR1 as SGHNT and CDR2 as YENEEA. CDR3 protein: CASSFGQNSPLHF. The CDR3 coding sequence is TGTGCCAGCAGCTTCGGACAGAATTCACCCCTCCACTTT.

The chain has TRBV4-2 and TRBJ2-3; D might be TRBD2 (7 bases). The CDR3 has 16 residues. Germline-derived CDR1 and CDR2 are LGHNA and YNFKEQ. Trimming cost V 4 bases and J 2 bases, with 16 bases left between them. The CDR3 region has the DNA TGTGCCAGCAGCCTCTACAGGGAGGGTCCCACAGATACGCAGTATTTT. Its translation is CASSLYREGPTDTQYF.